The 21 T cell receptor beta chains below all came from one sample that was sequenced in a study of blood T cell repertoires in COVID-19. Using immunoSEQ multiplex PCR, the repertoire was profiled, and TCRdb retains in-frame clones only, with some absent. Of approximately 350,000 clones detected, more than 70% appear once; the ten largest clones hold around 6.6%. Sequenced material: peripheral blood. The receptors come from a woman in her 70s with COVID-19, enrolled during active disease.

The V call is TRBV4-3, the J call TRBJ2-2; D perhaps matches TRBD1 (6 bases). CDR3 length: 18 residues. Trimming removed 1 base at V and 1 base at J, with 16 bases between. Germline CDR1 and CDR2: LGHNA and YSLEER. This CDR3 is CASSQVGSGGVNTGELFF. Written as DNA, the CDR3 is TGCGCCAGCAGCCAAGTTGGCTCTGGGGGCGTGAACACCGGGGAGCTGTTTTTT.

J is TRBJ1-2 and V is TRBV28, with a weak D call TRBD1 (5 bases). Trimming left V 10 bases short and J 2 bases short, with 17 bases between. Germline V gene lookup returns CDR1 MDHEN and CDR2 SYDVKM. CDR3 length: 14 amino acids. The CDR3 region is CAIGPSTVNYGYTF. The CDR3 nucleotides read TGTGCCATCGGACCCTCGACAGTAAACTATGGCTACACCTTC.

This chain joins TRBV6-4 and TRBJ1-2; TRBD1 agrees at 9 bases. V was clipped by 4 bases and J by 2 bases; unmatched bases: 8. The germline CDR1 and CDR2 sequences are MRHNA and SNTAGT. This CDR3 region has 16 residues. The CDR3 loop is CASSVTGGPYNYGYTF. The CDR3, as DNA: TGTGCCAGCAGTGTGACAGGGGGTCCCTACAACTATGGCTACACCTTC.

The chain carries TRBV9 and TRBJ1-1; D is perhaps TRBD1 (5 bases). The germline V and J ends were trimmed by 4 bases and 1 base, with 11 bases remaining between them. This CDR3 has 14 residues. CDR1 is SGDLS, CDR2 YYNGEE, per germline. DNA of the CDR3: TGTGCCAGCAGCACGACCGGGGGGAACACTGAAGCTTTCTTT. It yields the protein CASSTTGGNTEAFF.

V usage is TRBV29-1 and J usage is TRBJ2-2; 9 bases match TRBD2. The CDR3 spans 15 residues. The V segment lost 3 bases and the J segment 4 bases; nucleotides outside the gene matches: 6. In germline, CDR1 is SQVTM, CDR2 ANQGSEA. The CDR3 DNA reads TGCAGCGTTGAGAAGCGGGGGGAATCCACCGGGGAGCTGTTTTTT. Its translation: CSVEKRGESTGELFF.

The CDR3 is CASSYGPGHYGYTF. In DNA, the CDR3 is TGTGCCAGCAGTTACGGGCCAGGCCACTATGGCTACACCTTC. This chain connects TRBV6-5 to TRBJ1-2, with D unclear. The CDR3 consists of 14 residues. V dropped 2 bases and J dropped 3 bases, with 10 bases sitting between them. Germline lookup yields CDR1 MNHEY and CDR2 SVGAGI.

As concerns this clone: Additional DNA sequences in this sample encode the identical CDR3. V is TRBV11-2 and J is TRBJ1-1; 7 positions agree with TRBD1. Germline CDR1 SGHAT, CDR2 FQNNGV. The CDR3 loop spans 14 amino acids. Trimming removed 2 bases from V and 1 base from J; junction bases left unmatched: 1. The CDR3 DNA is TGTGCCAGCAGCTTATCAGGGGGGAACACTGAAGCTTTCTTT. This gives the protein CASSLSGGNTEAFF.

This chain uses TRBV29-1 with TRBJ1-1; a weak D match, TRBD1 (6 bases). Per germline, CDR1 SQVTM and CDR2 ANQGSEA. V was shortened by 3 bases and J by 8 bases, with 10 bases between the two germline ends. The CDR3 loop spans 11 amino acids. CDR3 sequence (DNA): TGCAGCGTTGACCCTGGGACAGAAGCTTTCTTT. It is translated as CSVDPGTEAFF.

CDR3 bases: TGTGCCAGCAGCTTAGAGATAGGCGGGGGACACGATAACTATGGCTACACCTTC. Encoded protein: CASSLEIGGGHDNYGYTF. This chain joins TRBV11-3 and TRBJ1-2; D is perhaps TRBD1 (6 bases). The CDR3 is 18 amino acids. Trimming pared 0 bases from V and 1 base from J, leaving 18 bases between. Germline V gives CDR1 SGHNT, CDR2 YENEEA.

This CDR3 is CARAWGGGETQYF. DNA for the CDR3: TGTGCCCGAGCTTGGGGCGGAGGGGAGACCCAGTACTTC. J is TRBJ2-5 and V is TRBV5-8; tentatively, D is TRBD2 (6 bases). CDR3 length: 13 residues. Germline loops: CDR1 SGHTS, CDR2 YDEGEE. The V end lost 10 bases, the J end lost 5 bases, and 18 bases lay between the germline ends.

V gene TRBV6-1 combines with J gene TRBJ1-1; no clear D gene. Trimming took off 2 bases at V and 2 bases at J, with 6 bases between the two ends. The CDR3 runs to 13 residues. Germline lookup yields CDR1 MNHNS and CDR2 SASEGT. The CDR3 bases are TGTGCCAGCAGTGAACAACTAAACACTGAAGCTTTCTTT. As protein: CASSEQLNTEAFF.

This clone has just a few counts. V gene TRBV27 combines with J gene TRBJ1-1; the match to TRBD1 covers 8 bases. J was trimmed by 8 bases and V by 2 bases; bases with no gene match: 4. CDR3 length equals 13 residues. Germline CDR1 is MNHEY and CDR2 is SMNVEV (reference sequence). DNA of the CDR3: TGTGCCAGCAGTTTACAGACAGGGGCCGAAGCTTTCTTT. Translating gives CASSLQTGAEAFF.

This clone showed up just a few times. The chain has TRBV14 and TRBJ2-3, with a possible D match to TRBD2 (5 bases). The CDR3 is 15 residues long. Germline lookup yields CDR1 SGHDN and CDR2 FVKESK. V was cut by 2 bases and J by 5 bases, with 14 bases left in between. Here the CDR3 reads CASSQSGSVGDTQYF. CDR3 coding DNA: TGTGCCAGCAGCCAATCGGGATCCGTGGGAGATACGCAGTATTTT.

The CDR3 loop is CASSQDGGRGDQPQHF. The CDR3 DNA is TGTGCCAGCAGCCAAGATGGAGGGAGGGGAGACCAGCCCCAGCATTTT. V gene TRBV4-2 combines with J gene TRBJ1-5; maybe TRBD1 (5 bases). CDR1 is LGHNA, CDR2 YNFKEQ, per germline. Trimming took off 0 bases at V and 7 bases at J, with 16 bases between the two ends. This CDR3 is 16 amino acids long.

The chain joins TRBV5-4 to TRBJ1-2, with 9 bases lining up with TRBD1. Germline CDR1 SGHNT, CDR2 YYREEE (reference sequence). J gave up 7 bases and V 4 bases, and 11 bases lay outside the gene matches. The CDR3 is 15 amino acids. For the CDR3, the DNA is TGTGCCAGCAGCGGCGGGACAGGGAACCTACCTGGCTACACCTTC. Its translation is CASSGGTGNLPGYTF.

This rearrangement joins TRBV2 to TRBJ1-1; D is uncertain. Germline CDR1 is SNHLY and CDR2 is FYNNEI. The V and J ends lost 2 bases and 4 bases respectively, with 14 bases between them. This CDR3 is built from 15 residues. The CDR3 region has the DNA TGTGCCAGCAGTGAAAGAGGCCGGATGAGCACTGAAGCTTTCTTT. Protein product: CASSERGRMSTEAFF.

The rearrangement joins TRBV19 to TRBJ2-2; a possible D gene is TRBD1 (6 bases). CDR3 size: 15 residues. V was trimmed by 3 bases and J by 4 bases, leaving 12 bases between them. CDR1 and CDR2 from the germline V gene are LNHDA and SQIVND (reference sequence). CDR3 loop: CASSMKQGSTGELFF. The CDR3 DNA follows: TGTGCCAGTAGTATGAAACAGGGCAGCACCGGGGAGCTGTTTTTT. The whole variable domain, filled in from reference TRBV19 and TRBJ2-2, reads DGGITQSPKYLFRKEGQNVTLSCEQNLNHDAMYWYRQDPGQGLRLIYYSQIVNDFQKGDIAEGYSVSREKKESFPLTVTSAQKNPTAFYLCASSMKQGSTGELFFGEGSRLTVL.

The V gene is TRBV11-2, the J gene TRBJ1-2; D is unclear. Germline lookup yields CDR1 SGHAT and CDR2 FQNNGV. The CDR3 length is 17 residues. Trimming took 6 bases from V and 2 from J, leaving 22 bases between them. The CDR3 loop reads CASRPILSRDTNYGYTF. CDR3 bases: TGTGCCAGCAGACCCATTCTTAGCCGGGATACAAACTATGGCTACACCTTC.

The V and J genes are TRBV12-3 or TRBV12-4 and TRBJ1-1, with 7 bases identical to TRBD1. The junction had 2 bases not matched to a gene; V was cut back by 2 bases and J by 11 bases. The CDR3 has 11 residues. This CDR3 is CASSLKQGAFF. The CDR3 DNA follows: TGTGCCAGCAGTTTAAAACAGGGGGCTTTCTTT.

V and J are TRBV5-8 and TRBJ2-7; D perhaps matches TRBD1 (5 bases). The CDR3 loop spans 16 amino acids. CDR1 SGHTS and CDR2 YDEGEE come from the germline V gene. V lost 0 bases, J lost 4 bases, and 17 bases lay in between. CDR3: CASSLEPGRGPYEQYF. The CDR3 DNA follows: TGTGCCAGCAGCTTGGAACCTGGTAGGGGTCCGTACGAGCAGTACTTC. Based on the CDR3 plus reference TRBV5-8 and TRBJ2-7, the full variable domain is EAGVTQSPTHLIKTRGQQATLRCSPISGHTSVYWYQQALGLGLQFLLWYDEGEERNRGNFPPRFSGRQFPNYSSELNVNALELEDSALYLCASSLEPGRGPYEQYFGPGTRLTVT.

The chain has TRBV11-2 and TRBJ2-1; tentatively, D is TRBD2 (5 bases). This CDR3 has 14 residues. Germline assignment: CDR1 SGHAT and CDR2 FQNNGV. With 3 bases removed from V and 4 bases from J, the gap between germline ends came to 10 bases. CDR3 coding DNA: TGTGCCAGCAGCTTGGAGGACGGTTACAATGAGCAGTTCTTC. The encoded protein is CASSLEDGYNEQFF.